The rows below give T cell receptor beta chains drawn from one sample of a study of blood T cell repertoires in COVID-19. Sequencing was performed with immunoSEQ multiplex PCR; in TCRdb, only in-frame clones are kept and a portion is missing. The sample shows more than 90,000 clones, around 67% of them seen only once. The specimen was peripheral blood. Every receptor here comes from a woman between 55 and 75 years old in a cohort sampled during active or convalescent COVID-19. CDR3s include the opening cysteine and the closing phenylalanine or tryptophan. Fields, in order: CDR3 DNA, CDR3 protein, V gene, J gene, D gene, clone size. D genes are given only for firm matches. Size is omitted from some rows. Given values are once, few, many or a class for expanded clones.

CDR3nt: TGTGCCAGCAGCGTAGGGCTAGCGGGGCACACAGATACGCAGTATTTT; CDR3aa: CASSVGLAGHTDTQYF; v_gene: TRBV9; j_gene: TRBJ2-3; d_gene: TRBD2; abundance: NA
CDR3nt: TGTGCCAGCAGTGGAGGGTTAGGTAATCAGCCCCAGCATTTT; CDR3aa: CASSGGLGNQPQHF; v_gene: TRBV6-6; j_gene: TRBJ1-5; d_gene: NA; abundance: NA
CDR3nt: TGTGCCAGCAGCTTGGCCCCTGGCAGGTCTATCTACGAGCAGTACTTC; CDR3aa: CASSLAPGRSIYEQYF; v_gene: TRBV5-4; j_gene: TRBJ2-7; d_gene: NA; abundance: NA
CDR3nt: TGTGCCAGTAGTATCTCAGTGGTGGAGACCCAGTACTTC; CDR3aa: CASSISVVETQYF; v_gene: TRBV19; j_gene: TRBJ2-5; d_gene: NA; abundance: NA
CDR3nt: TGTGCCAGCAGTGAGGGCAGCCTCTCCTACGAGCAGTACTTC; CDR3aa: CASSEGSLSYEQYF; v_gene: TRBV2; j_gene: TRBJ2-7; d_gene: NA; abundance: NA
CDR3nt: TGTGCCAGCAGCGTCAGGGGTTCCGATGGCTACACCTTC; CDR3aa: CASSVRGSDGYTF; v_gene: TRBV7-9; j_gene: TRBJ1-2; d_gene: NA; abundance: few
CDR3nt: TGCGCCAGCAGCCAAGCCGGGACAGGGGTACAGCAGCCCCAGCATTTT; CDR3aa: CASSQAGTGVQQPQHF; v_gene: TRBV4-1; j_gene: TRBJ1-5; d_gene: TRBD1; abundance: NA
CDR3nt: TGCAGCGTTGATGCGTCTGGGGGGACTGAAGCTTTCTTT; CDR3aa: CSVDASGGTEAFF; v_gene: TRBV29-1; j_gene: TRBJ1-1; d_gene: NA; abundance: NA
CDR3nt: TGCGCCAGCAGCCAAAGACTAGCGGGGTCCGGGGAGCTGTTTTTT; CDR3aa: CASSQRLAGSGELFF; v_gene: TRBV4-3; j_gene: TRBJ2-2; d_gene: TRBD2; abundance: NA
CDR3nt: TGTGCCAGCAGCCTTAATCGAGGGGACAGGGTCGGTTGGACCCAGTACTTC; CDR3aa: CASSLNRGDRVGWTQYF; v_gene: TRBV13; j_gene: TRBJ2-5; d_gene: TRBD1; abundance: NA
CDR3nt: TGTGCCAGCAGCGTAAGGTGGACTAGCGGGGGTCGGGAGCAGTTCTTC; CDR3aa: CASSVRWTSGGREQFF; v_gene: TRBV9; j_gene: TRBJ2-1; d_gene: TRBD2; abundance: NA
CDR3nt: TGTGCCAGCAGTTTCCCCTACTCAGGGGCCGGGGAGCTGTTTTTT; CDR3aa: CASSFPYSGAGELFF; v_gene: TRBV28; j_gene: TRBJ2-2; d_gene: NA; abundance: NA
CDR3nt: TGTGCCATCCAGACAGGGTCTCGAGAGACCCAGTACTTC; CDR3aa: CAIQTGSRETQYF; v_gene: TRBV10-3; j_gene: TRBJ2-5; d_gene: TRBD1; abundance: NA
CDR3nt: TGTGCCAGCAGCACGCGCCGGACAGGCTGGTCCACAGATACGCAGTATTTT; CDR3aa: CASSTRRTGWSTDTQYF; v_gene: TRBV5-6; j_gene: TRBJ2-3; d_gene: TRBD1; abundance: NA
CDR3nt: TGTGCCAGCTCGAGGACAGGGGGCCTCACTGAAGCTTTCTTT; CDR3aa: CASSRTGGLTEAFF; v_gene: TRBV18; j_gene: TRBJ1-1; d_gene: TRBD1; abundance: NA
CDR3nt: TGTGCCAGCAGCCCCCGACACTTTTCTAGCACAGATACGCAGTATTTT; CDR3aa: CASSPRHFSSTDTQYF; v_gene: TRBV7-2; j_gene: TRBJ2-3; d_gene: NA; abundance: NA
CDR3nt: TGTGCCAGCAGTGAAAATCCTGCGGTCAGCTATGGCTACACCTTC; CDR3aa: CASSENPAVSYGYTF; v_gene: TRBV2; j_gene: TRBJ1-2; d_gene: NA; abundance: few
CDR3nt: TGTGCCAGCAGCTTCGGGGGGATGACCATATATTTT; CDR3aa: CASSFGGMTIYF; v_gene: TRBV5-6; j_gene: TRBJ1-3; d_gene: NA; abundance: NA
CDR3nt: TGTGCCAGCAGCTCCCCTTTGCGGGGTGGCACAGATACGCAGTATTTT; CDR3aa: CASSSPLRGGTDTQYF; v_gene: TRBV11-2; j_gene: TRBJ2-3; d_gene: NA; abundance: NA
CDR3nt: TGTGCCAGCAGCCAGCGGCGGGGGCTGTACAATGAGCAGTTCTTC; CDR3aa: CASSQRRGLYNEQFF; v_gene: TRBV4-2; j_gene: TRBJ2-1; d_gene: NA; abundance: few
CDR3nt: TGTGCCAGCAGCCTCAGACCGACAGGGGTCGGCACAGATACGCAGTATTTT; CDR3aa: CASSLRPTGVGTDTQYF; v_gene: TRBV5-6; j_gene: TRBJ2-3; d_gene: TRBD1; abundance: once
CDR3nt: TGTGCCTGGAGCAGACTGGACTATAATTCACCCCTCCACTTT; CDR3aa: CAWSRLDYNSPLHF; v_gene: TRBV30; j_gene: TRBJ1-6; d_gene: NA; abundance: NA
CDR3nt: TGTGCCAGCAGCCGGGGGGGCTCCGGCACAGATACGCAGTATTTT; CDR3aa: CASSRGGSGTDTQYF; v_gene: TRBV7-3; j_gene: TRBJ2-3; d_gene: TRBD2; abundance: NA
CDR3nt: TGCGCCAGCAGCTTGGTACAGCATAACACCGGGGAGCTGTTTTTT; CDR3aa: CASSLVQHNTGELFF; v_gene: TRBV5-1; j_gene: TRBJ2-2; d_gene: NA; abundance: many
CDR3nt: TGTGCCAGCAGCTTAGAGACAGGGAGCGAGACCCAGTACTTC; CDR3aa: CASSLETGSETQYF; v_gene: TRBV7-2; j_gene: TRBJ2-5; d_gene: TRBD1; abundance: NA
CDR3nt: TGTGCCAGCAGTTACCCCCGGTATACGCAGTATTTT; CDR3aa: CASSYPRYTQYF; v_gene: TRBV6-2/TRBV6-3; j_gene: TRBJ2-3; d_gene: NA; abundance: NA